The 26 T cell receptor beta chains presented below share a single source sample, sequenced in a study of T cells after yellow fever vaccination. TCRdb called the 5' RACE reads again in MiXCR, with one record for every CDR3 protein. This sample yields hundreds of thousands of distinct CDR3 sequences, of which roughly 14% are seen a single time; around 15% belongs to the top ten. The sequencing used PBMCs, collected on the day of the yellow fever booster vaccination. The source of these receptors is a man in his thirties or forties who received the YFV17D yellow fever vaccine.

This clonotype was counted between two and nine times. V usage is TRBV20-1 and J usage is TRBJ2-7; 8 bases match TRBD2. The CDR3 extends over 14 amino acids. The V segment lost 6 bases and the J segment 2 bases; nucleotides outside the gene matches: 9. Germline V gives CDR1 DFQATT, CDR2 SNEGSKA (reference sequence). CDR3 sequence: CSAKLAVYPYEQYF. CDR3 nucleotide sequence: TGCAGTGCCAAACTAGCGGTTTACCCCTACGAGCAGTACTTC.

The V call is TRBV27, the J call TRBJ2-1; 11 bases fit TRBD2. This CDR3 spans 17 amino acids. The V and J ends lost 6 bases and 2 bases, in that order; junction bases with no gene match: 9. Germline V gives CDR1 MNHEY, CDR2 SMNVEV (reference sequence). Written as DNA, the CDR3 is TGTGCCAGCAGCTTGACTAGCGGGACGAACCCCTACAATGAGCAGTTCTTC. It codes for CASSLTSGTNPYNEQFF.

The genes are TRBV5-6 and TRBJ2-5; no definite D call. This CDR3 comprises 17 residues. Trimming removed 0 bases from V and 1 base from J, with 16 bases in between. In germline, CDR1 is SGHDT, CDR2 YYEEEE. CDR3 region: CASSLASVGPAQETQYF. Written as DNA, the CDR3 is TGTGCCAGCAGCTTGGCCTCAGTTGGACCCGCCCAAGAGACCCAGTACTTC.

The chain recombines TRBV15 with TRBJ2-6; D is unresolved. The CDR3 is made up of 15 amino acids. The germline V and J ends were trimmed by 1 base and 4 bases, with 8 bases remaining between them. Germline CDR1 reads LNHNV; CDR2 reads YYDKDF (reference sequence). CDR3: CATSRAASGANVLTF. Here the CDR3 DNA reads TGTGCCACCAGCAGAGCTGCTTCCGGGGCCAACGTCCTGACTTTC.

This clonotype was observed a handful of times. The chain has TRBV3-1 and TRBJ2-3, with D unresolved. CDR3 length equals 16 residues. V shed 0 bases and J shed 2 bases, with 12 bases lying between them. Germline V gene sequence: CDR1 LGHDT, CDR2 YNNKEL (reference sequence). CDR3 sequence (DNA): TGTGCCAGCAGCCAAGAATTTGGGCAGATCACAGATACGCAGTATTTT. Translation gives CASSQEFGQITDTQYF.

The table lists this clonotype with a few counts. J is TRBJ1-1 and V is TRBV9; D ambiguous. Germline CDR1 is SGDLS and CDR2 is YYNGEE. V shed 0 bases and J shed 1 base, with 7 bases lying between them. This CDR3 is 14 amino acids long. The CDR3: CASSVAGQNTEAFF. The DNA for the CDR3 is TGTGCCAGCAGCGTAGCGGGCCAGAACACTGAAGCTTTCTTT.

This clonotype was seen more than once but under ten times. The rearrangement uses TRBV29-1 and TRBJ2-7, with D perhaps matching TRBD2 (6 bases). The CDR3 is 14 residues long. Germline-derived CDR1 and CDR2 are SQVTM and ANQGSEA. The V gene lost 5 bases and the J gene lost 5 bases, with 19 bases spanning the gap. The CDR3 sequence is CSVRPGLQGNEQYF. As DNA, the CDR3 is TGCAGCGTTCGGCCGGGACTGCAAGGCAACGAGCAGTACTTC.

This clonotype has only a few counts. J is TRBJ2-2 and V is TRBV6-6; a possible D gene is TRBD2 (5 bases). The CDR3 spans 13 residues. CDR1 and CDR2 (germline): MNHNY, SVGAGI (reference sequence). Trimming took off 7 bases at V and 4 bases at J, with 10 bases between the two ends. The CDR3: CASTRRITGELFF. CDR3 DNA: TGTGCCAGCACCAGGAGGATCACCGGGGAGCTGTTTTTT.

This clonotype was seen a handful of times. The V gene is TRBV7-9, the J gene TRBJ2-1; D not certain. Trimming cost V 1 base and J 10 bases, with 17 bases left between them. This CDR3 contains 15 residues. The V gene's germline CDR1 is SEHNR and CDR2 FQNEAQ (reference sequence). CDR3 in DNA: TGTGCCAGCAGCTTAGTGTCTGACTTTGGCAGCGAGCAGTTCTTC. The encoded protein is CASSLVSDFGSEQFF.

The rearrangement uses TRBV10-3 and TRBJ2-5; either TRBD1 or TRBD2 may supply D (5 bases each). The V end was cut by 10 bases, the J end by 2 bases, with 17 bases between. Germline V CDR1 and CDR2: ENHRY, SYGVKD. The CDR3 contains 14 residues. CDR3 nucleotides: TGTGCCACAAAGAGCGGCAGGGCTCAAGAGACCCAGTACTTC. Its translation is CATKSGRAQETQYF.

This clonotype was detected only a few times. The CDR3 protein is CASSLGRVRLYF. The DNA for the CDR3 is TGTGCCAGCAGCTTAGGTAGAGTTCGGCTGTACTTC. The chain is built from TRBV7-2 and TRBJ2-7; D gene uncertain. The CDR3 is 12 residues long. With 1 base removed from V and 12 bases from J, the gap between germline ends came to 13 bases. Germline V gene data show CDR1 as SGHTA and CDR2 as FQGNSA.

The genes are TRBV27 and TRBJ1-5, with 7 positions matching TRBD1. The CDR3 runs to 13 residues. V was clipped by 7 bases and J by 3 bases; unmatched bases: 3. The germline V gene encodes CDR1 MNHEY and CDR2 SMNVEV (reference sequence). This chain's CDR3 is CASIGTDNQPQHF. The CDR3 nucleotides read TGTGCCAGCATCGGGACAGACAATCAGCCCCAGCATTTT.

This clonotype has only one observation. The V and J genes are TRBV4-3 and TRBJ2-6; weak D call: TRBD1 (5 bases). Germline V lookup: CDR1 LGHNA, CDR2 YSLEER. Trimming took off 4 bases at V and 2 bases at J, with 12 bases between the two ends. The CDR3 sequence is 16 residues long. CDR3 sequence (DNA): TGCGCCAGCAGCCTTGAAGCGACAGCTGGGGCCAACGTCCTGACTTTC. Translating gives CASSLEATAGANVLTF.

This clonotype has just a few counts. The CDR3 nucleotides are TGCAGTGCTCGAAGGAGCAGTAGCAATCAGCCCCAGCATTTT. Its protein product is CSARRSSSNQPQHF. The chain has TRBV20-1 and TRBJ1-5; D not resolved. The CDR3 spans 14 residues. Trimming shortened V by 5 bases and J by 0 bases, and 11 bases separated the two germline ends. Germline values: CDR1 DFQATT, CDR2 SNEGSKA (reference sequence).

V usage is TRBV5-1 and J usage is TRBJ2-1; 8 nucleotides agree with TRBD1. The J segment lost 2 bases and the V segment lost 7 bases, leaving 8 bases of the junction unmatched. From germline, CDR1 is SGHRS and CDR2 YFSETQ. The CDR3 is 15 amino acids. For the CDR3, the DNA is TGCGCCAGCCGGAACCCAGGGGGCGCCTACAATGAGCAGTTCTTC. Translated, it gives CASRNPGGAYNEQFF.

This clonotype has a handful of counts. This chain connects TRBV12-3 or TRBV12-4 to TRBJ2-7, with D hard to call. CDR3 length: 13 residues. V was clipped by 3 bases and J by 0 bases, with 6 bases between them. The CDR3 coding sequence is TGTGCCAGCAGTTTTTTAGACTCCTACGAGCAGTACTTC. It is translated as CASSFLDSYEQYF.

There are a few counts of this clonotype. The chain is built from TRBV12-3 or TRBV12-4 and TRBJ2-2; no reliable D call. The V gene lost 1 base and the J gene lost 7 bases, with 10 bases spanning the gap. The CDR3 runs 14 residues. In DNA form, the CDR3 reads TGTGCCAGCAGTTTAGAATTTAGTGGCGGGGAGCTGTTTTTT. This translates into CASSLEFSGGELFF.

This clonotype was detected many times. The chain has TRBV28 and TRBJ2-3, with 7 bases identical to TRBD1. The germline V gene encodes CDR1 MDHEN and CDR2 SYDVKM. The CDR3 extends over 14 amino acids. V lost 4 bases, J lost 5 bases, and 6 bases stayed unmatched. The CDR3 protein is CASSSQGDGDTQYF. CDR3 nucleotide sequence: TGTGCCAGCAGTTCTCAGGGGGATGGAGATACGCAGTATTTT. Using reference TRBV28 and TRBJ2-3 for the parts outside the CDR3, the full variable domain is DVKVTQSSRYLVKRTGEKVFLECVQDMDHENMFWYRQDPGLGLRLIYFSYDVKMKEKGDIPEGYSVSREKKERFSLILESASTNQTSMYLCASSSQGDGDTQYFGPGTRLTVL.

The chain carries TRBV29-1 and TRBJ2-5; maybe TRBD2 (5 bases). The CDR3 covers 12 residues. Germline CDR1 and CDR2: SQVTM and ANQGSEA. V was cut by 3 bases and J by 5 bases, with 10 bases left in between. The DNA of the CDR3 is TGCAGCGTTGATTCGGGGTCGGAGACCCAGTACTTC. This codes for CSVDSGSETQYF.

This clonotype was seen more than once but under ten times. The chain employs TRBV6-1 and TRBJ1-4; TRBD1 might be the D (5 bases). The germline V gene encodes CDR1 MNHNS and CDR2 SASEGT. The V gene lost 7 bases and the J gene lost 8 bases, with 26 bases spanning the gap. The CDR3 has 17 residues. This CDR3 is CASKREAGRRSGEKLFF. The CDR3 DNA sequence: TGTGCCAGCAAACGTGAAGCAGGGCGTCGGTCAGGAGAAAAACTGTTTTTT.

This clonotype has a handful of counts. The gene calls are TRBV5-6 and TRBJ2-5, with TRBD1 matching 12 bases. V gave up 4 bases and J gave up 3 bases; unmatched junction bases: 7. Per the germline V gene, CDR1 is SGHDT and CDR2 is YYEEEE. This CDR3 comprises 16 residues. The CDR3 nucleotides are TGTGCCAGCAGCGTGGGACAGGGGGCGCGAGAAGAGACCCAGTACTTC. It codes for CASSVGQGAREETQYF. Complete variable domain (other parts from reference TRBV5-6 and TRBJ2-5): DAGVTQSPTHLIKTRGQQVTLRCSPKSGHDTVSWYQQALGQGPQFIFQYYEEEERQRGNFPDRFSGHQFPNYSSELNVNALLLGDSALYLCASSVGQGAREETQYFGPGTRLLVL.

The CDR3 coding sequence is TGCGCCAGCAGGGTCGGCGGGGAGCTGTTTTTT. It translates to CASRVGGELFF. The genes are TRBV5-1 and TRBJ2-2; D is unresolved. CDR3 length: 11 amino acids. The V and J ends lost 5 bases and 7 bases respectively, with 6 bases between them. CDR1 and CDR2 from the germline V gene are SGHRS and YFSETQ.

The V gene is TRBV12-3 or TRBV12-4, the J gene TRBJ1-1; D is uncertain. The CDR3 runs to 14 residues. Trimming took off 6 bases at V and 6 bases at J, with 17 bases between the two ends. Here the CDR3 DNA reads TGTGCCAGCAGCGCGGGAGGTAGGGTTTCTGAAGCTTTCTTT. Protein product: CASSAGGRVSEAFF.

This chain uses TRBV6-1 with TRBJ2-3; the D gene could be TRBD1 or TRBD2 (6 bases each). Germline V gene data show CDR1 as MNHNS and CDR2 as SASEGT. The length of the CDR3 is 14 residues. Between the trimmed V and J ends, which lost 6 bases and 5 bases, there was a span of 15 bases. The CDR3 spells CASSLRGPGDTQYF. In DNA, the CDR3 is TGTGCCAGCAGCCTACGGGGGCCCGGAGATACGCAGTATTTT.

This clonotype was detected only a few times. The chain employs TRBV27 and TRBJ2-5; 8 bases are shared with TRBD2. Germline loops: CDR1 MNHEY, CDR2 SMNVEV (reference sequence). V lost 7 bases to trimming and J lost 4 bases; unmatched junction nucleotides: 11. The CDR3 contains 15 residues. The CDR3 region has the DNA TGTGCCAGCACCCCGGGGGGGGGCGCGATAGAGACCCAGTACTTC. Amino acid sequence: CASTPGGGAIETQYF.

In this sample, this clonotype turned up a few times. The chain carries TRBV20-1 and TRBJ2-1; 7 bases fit TRBD2. This CDR3 comprises 16 residues. Germline CDR1 DFQATT, CDR2 SNEGSKA (reference sequence). V lost 3 bases, J lost 4 bases, and 12 bases stayed unmatched. CDR3: CSASPSQREVYNEQFF. The CDR3 nucleotides are TGCAGTGCTAGTCCTTCCCAACGGGAGGTTTACAATGAGCAGTTCTTC.